This TCR beta chain stems from a study of blood T cell repertoires in COVID-19. Study in general: The study drew acute and convalescent COVID-19 samples from the United States, Italy and Spain.

Here immunoSEQ multiplex PCR was the method, and the copy in TCRdb shows in-frame clones only, minus some. The data show 230,000 or so clones, about 80% seen once. Trimming at V came to 5 bases and at J to 6 bases, leaving 5 bases not matched to a gene. The germline V gene has CDR1 MNHEY and CDR2 SVGAGI. CDR3 length equals 15 residues. Sequenced input: peripheral blood. This TCR came from a man in his forties or fifties with active or convalescent COVID-19. The gene calls are TRBV6-5 and TRBJ1-5; 12 nucleotides agree with TRBD1. The CDR3 DNA is TGTGCCAGCAGTCCTGGGACAGGGGGCGGTCAGCCCCAGCATTTT. It yields the protein CASSPGTGGGQPQHF.